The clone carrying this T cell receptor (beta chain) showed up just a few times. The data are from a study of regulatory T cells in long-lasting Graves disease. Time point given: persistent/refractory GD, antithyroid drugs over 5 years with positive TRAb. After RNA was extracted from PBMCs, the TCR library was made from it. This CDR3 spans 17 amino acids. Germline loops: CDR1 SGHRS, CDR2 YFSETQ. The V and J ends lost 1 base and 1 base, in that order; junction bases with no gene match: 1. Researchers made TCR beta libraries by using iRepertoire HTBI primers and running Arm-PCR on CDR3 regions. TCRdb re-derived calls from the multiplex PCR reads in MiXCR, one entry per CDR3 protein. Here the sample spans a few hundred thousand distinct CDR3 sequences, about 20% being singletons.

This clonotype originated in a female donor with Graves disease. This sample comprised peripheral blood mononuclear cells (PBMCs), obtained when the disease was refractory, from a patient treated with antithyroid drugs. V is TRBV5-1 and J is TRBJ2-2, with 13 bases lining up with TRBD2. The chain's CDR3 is CASSLRTSGGNTGELFF. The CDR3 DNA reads TGCGCCAGCAGCTTGAGGACTAGCGGGGGGAACACCGGGGAGCTGTTTTTT.